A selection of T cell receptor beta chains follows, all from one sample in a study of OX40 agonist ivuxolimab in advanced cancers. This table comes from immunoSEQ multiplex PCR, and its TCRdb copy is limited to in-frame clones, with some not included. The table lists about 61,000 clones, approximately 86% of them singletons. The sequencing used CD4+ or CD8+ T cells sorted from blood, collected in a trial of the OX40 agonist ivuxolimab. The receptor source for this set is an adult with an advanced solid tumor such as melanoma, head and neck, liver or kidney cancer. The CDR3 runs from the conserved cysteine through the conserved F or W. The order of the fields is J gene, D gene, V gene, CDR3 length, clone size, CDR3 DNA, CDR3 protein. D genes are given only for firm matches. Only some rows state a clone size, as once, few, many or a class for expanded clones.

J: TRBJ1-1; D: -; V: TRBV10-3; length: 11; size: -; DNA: TGTGCCATCAGTGATGGCACTGAAGCTTTCTTT; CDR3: CAISDGTEAFF
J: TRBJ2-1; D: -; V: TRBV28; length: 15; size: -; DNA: TGTGCCAGCAGTTTTACCGGGACAACGCACAATGAGCAGTTCTTC; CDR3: CASSFTGTTHNEQFF
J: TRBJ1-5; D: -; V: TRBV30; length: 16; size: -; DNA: TGTGCCTGGAGTCCCCCTACAGGGTTTGGCAATCAGCCCCAGCATTTT; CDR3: CAWSPPTGFGNQPQHF
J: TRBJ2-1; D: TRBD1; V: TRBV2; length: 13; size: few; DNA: TGTGCCAGCAGTGAGACAGGGAGAGGTGAGCAGTTCTTC; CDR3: CASSETGRGEQFF
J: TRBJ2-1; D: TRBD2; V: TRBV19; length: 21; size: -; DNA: TGTGCCAGTAGTATAGGCAGAGGCGGGAGTTTCCGATACCTCTCCTACAATGAGCAGTTCTTC; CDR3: CASSIGRGGSFRYLSYNEQFF
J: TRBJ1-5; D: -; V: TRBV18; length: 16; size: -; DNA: TGTGCCAGCTCACCCGAGGGCCCCTATAGCAATCAGCCCCAGCATTTT; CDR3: CASSPEGPYSNQPQHF
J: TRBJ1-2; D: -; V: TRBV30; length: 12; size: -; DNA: TGTGCCTGTTTTACGGAGAACTATGGCTACACCTTC; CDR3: CACFTENYGYTF
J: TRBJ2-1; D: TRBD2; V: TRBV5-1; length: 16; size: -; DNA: TGCGCCAGCAGCGGAAAAGCGGGAGGGACCTACAATGAGCAGTTCTTC; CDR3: CASSGKAGGTYNEQFF
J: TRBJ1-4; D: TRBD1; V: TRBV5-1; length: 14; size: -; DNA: TGCGCCAGCAGCACACAGGGGACGGGCGAAAAACTGTTTTTT; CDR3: CASSTQGTGEKLFF
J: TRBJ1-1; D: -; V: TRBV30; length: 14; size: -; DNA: TGTGCCTGGAGTGTACGGGTTCCAGGGACTGAAGCTTTCTTT; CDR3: CAWSVRVPGTEAFF
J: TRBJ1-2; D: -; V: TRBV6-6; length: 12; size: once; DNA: TGTGCCAGCAGTACCCTGGTCGGTGGCTACACCTTC; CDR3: CASSTLVGGYTF
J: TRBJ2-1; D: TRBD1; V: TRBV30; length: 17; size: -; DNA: TGTGCCTGGAGTTCAAGATCCGGGACAGGAGCCTACAATGAGCAGTTCTTC; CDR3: CAWSSRSGTGAYNEQFF
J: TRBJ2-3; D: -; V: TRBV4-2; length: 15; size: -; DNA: TGTGCCAGCAGCTCGTCACCCCCAGGGGCGGATACGCAGTATTTT; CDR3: CASSSSPPGADTQYF
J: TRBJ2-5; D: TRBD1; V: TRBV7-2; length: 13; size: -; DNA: TGTGCCAGCAGCCCGACAGGGGAAGAGACCCAGTACTTC; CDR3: CASSPTGEETQYF
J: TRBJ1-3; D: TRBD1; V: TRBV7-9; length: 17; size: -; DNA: TGTGCCAGCAGCTCTTGGGACAGGGGGGGCTTCGGAAACACCATATATTTT; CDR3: CASSSWDRGGFGNTIYF
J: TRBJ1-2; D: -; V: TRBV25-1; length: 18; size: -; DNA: TGTGCCAGCAGTGAATCGGCTGGCCAGGGTAACTCGAACTATGGCTACACCTTC; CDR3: CASSESAGQGNSNYGYTF
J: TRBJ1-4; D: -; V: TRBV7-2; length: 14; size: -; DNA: TGTGCCAGCAGCTTAGGGCGCTATAATGAAAAACTGTTTTTT; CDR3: CASSLGRYNEKLFF
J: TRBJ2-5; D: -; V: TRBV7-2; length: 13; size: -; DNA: TGTGCCAGCAGCCCCGACACCAGCCAGACCCAGTACTTC; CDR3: CASSPDTSQTQYF
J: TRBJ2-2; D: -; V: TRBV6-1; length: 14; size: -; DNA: TGTGCCAGCATTCTGATGCCAAACACCGGGGAGCTGTTTTTT; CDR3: CASILMPNTGELFF
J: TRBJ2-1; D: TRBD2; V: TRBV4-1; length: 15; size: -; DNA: TGCGCCAGCAGCCTAACTAGCGGGCCTCAGAATGAGCAGTTCTTC; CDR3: CASSLTSGPQNEQFF
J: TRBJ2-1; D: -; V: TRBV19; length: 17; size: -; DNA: TGTGCCAGTAGTATGGGGAAGGCAGTAACCCTACTCAATGAGCAGTTCTTC; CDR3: CASSMGKAVTLLNEQFF
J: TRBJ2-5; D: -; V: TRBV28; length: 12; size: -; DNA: TGTGCCAGCAGTTTAGGACAAGAGACCCAGTACTTC; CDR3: CASSLGQETQYF
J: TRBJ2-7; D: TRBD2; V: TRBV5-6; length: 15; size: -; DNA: TGTGCCAGCAGCCTCCCTAGCGGATACTCCTACGAGCAGTACTTC; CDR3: CASSLPSGYSYEQYF
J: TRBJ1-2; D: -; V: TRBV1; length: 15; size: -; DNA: TGCACCAGCAGCCCTCGTAACTCCGCGGCCCGCGGCTACACCTTC; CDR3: CTSSPRNSAARGYTF
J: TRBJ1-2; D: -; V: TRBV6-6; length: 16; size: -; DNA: TGTGCCAGCAACCCAGGTTCGGGGGCCGGGGGCTATGGCTACACCTTC; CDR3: CASNPGSGAGGYGYTF
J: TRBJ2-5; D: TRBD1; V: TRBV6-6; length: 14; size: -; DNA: TGTGCCAGCAAGGACAGGGGGACCCAAGAGACCCAGTACTTC; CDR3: CASKDRGTQETQYF
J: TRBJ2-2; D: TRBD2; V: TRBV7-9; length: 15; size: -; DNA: TGTGCCAGCAGTTGGACTAGCGGGTACACCGGGGAGCTGTTTTTT; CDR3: CASSWTSGYTGELFF
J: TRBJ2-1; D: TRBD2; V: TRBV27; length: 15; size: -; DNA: TGTGCCAGCAGTCTAGCGGGAGGGCCGAACAATGAGCAGTTCTTC; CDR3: CASSLAGGPNNEQFF
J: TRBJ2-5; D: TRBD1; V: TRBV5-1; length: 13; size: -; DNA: TGCGCCAGCAGCTTTACAGGGGAAGAGACCCAGTACTTC; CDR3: CASSFTGEETQYF
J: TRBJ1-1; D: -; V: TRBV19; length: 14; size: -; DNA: TGTGCCAGTAGTCGACAGGAGATGAACACTGAAGCTTTCTTT; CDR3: CASSRQEMNTEAFF
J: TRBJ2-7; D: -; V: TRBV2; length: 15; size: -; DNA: TGTGCCAGCAGTGAAGGTCCGGGAGCGGCCTACGAGCAGTACTTC; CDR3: CASSEGPGAAYEQYF
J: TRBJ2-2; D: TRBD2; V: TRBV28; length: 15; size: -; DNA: TGTGCCAGCAGACTAGCGGGAGGATACACCGGGGAGCTGTTTTTT; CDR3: CASRLAGGYTGELFF
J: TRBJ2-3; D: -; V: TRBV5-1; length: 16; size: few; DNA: TGCGCCAGCAGCCTTGCCTTGGAGGGCCTTGTAGATACGCAGTATTTT; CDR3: CASSLALEGLVDTQYF
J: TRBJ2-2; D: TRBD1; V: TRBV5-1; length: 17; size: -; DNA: TGCGCCAGCAGCTCCACTCCCGGGACAGGGGGGACCGGGGAGCTGTTTTTT; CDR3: CASSSTPGTGGTGELFF
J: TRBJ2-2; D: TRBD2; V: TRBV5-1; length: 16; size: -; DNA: TGCGCCAGCAGCTCAAAGACTAGCGGGAGATCCGGGGAGCTGTTTTTT; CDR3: CASSSKTSGRSGELFF
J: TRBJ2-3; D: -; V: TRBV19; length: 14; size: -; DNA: TGTGCCAGTAGTAAAGACAGAAACACAGATACGCAGTATTTT; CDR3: CASSKDRNTDTQYF
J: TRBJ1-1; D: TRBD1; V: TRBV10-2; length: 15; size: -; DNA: TGCGCCAGCACTCCGGGACAGGGGGCGATGGGTGAAGCTTTCTTT; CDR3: CASTPGQGAMGEAFF
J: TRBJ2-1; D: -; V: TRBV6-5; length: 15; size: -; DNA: TGTGCCAGCATTCCTAGCGCCGGGGGTTACAATGAGCAGTTCTTC; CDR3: CASIPSAGGYNEQFF
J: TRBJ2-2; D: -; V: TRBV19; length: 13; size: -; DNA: TGTGCCAGTACCCGGTTGGACACCGGGGAGCTGTTTTTT; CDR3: CASTRLDTGELFF
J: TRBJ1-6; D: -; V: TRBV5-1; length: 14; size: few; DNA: TGCGCCAGCAGCTTGGAAGCCTATAATTCACCCCTCCACTTT; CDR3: CASSLEAYNSPLHF
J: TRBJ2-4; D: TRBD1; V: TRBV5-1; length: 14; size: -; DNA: TGCGCCAGCAGCGCAGGGGGCTCCAAAAACATTCAGTACTTC; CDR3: CASSAGGSKNIQYF
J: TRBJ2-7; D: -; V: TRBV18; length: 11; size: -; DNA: TGTGCCAGCTCTCAAGACTACGAGCAGTACTTC; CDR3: CASSQDYEQYF
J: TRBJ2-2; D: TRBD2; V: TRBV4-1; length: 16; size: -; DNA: TGCGCCAGCAGCCATCCAGGGAGGGCCCACACCGGGGAGCTGTTTTTT; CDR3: CASSHPGRAHTGELFF
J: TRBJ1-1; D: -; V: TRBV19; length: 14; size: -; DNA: TGTGCCAGTAGTATTGTGCATCTGAACACTGAAGCTTTCTTT; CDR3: CASSIVHLNTEAFF
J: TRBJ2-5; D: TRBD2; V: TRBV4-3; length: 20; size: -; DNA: TGCGCCAGCAGCCAAGCGGCAGGTGCTGGTCTAGCGGGAGTTCCAGAGACCCAGTACTTC; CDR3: CASSQAAGAGLAGVPETQYF
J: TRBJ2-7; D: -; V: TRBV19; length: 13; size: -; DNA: TGTGCCAGTAGTCTGGTCCAGGGCTACGAGCAGTACTTC; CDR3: CASSLVQGYEQYF
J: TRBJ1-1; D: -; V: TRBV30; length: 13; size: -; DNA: TGTGCCTGGAGTGTCGGTAGGAACACTGAAGCTTTCTTT; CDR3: CAWSVGRNTEAFF
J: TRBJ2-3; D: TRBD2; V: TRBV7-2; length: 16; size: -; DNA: TGTGCCAGCAGCCTGATCGTTAGAGCGGGAGGAGATACGCAGTATTTT; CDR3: CASSLIVRAGGDTQYF
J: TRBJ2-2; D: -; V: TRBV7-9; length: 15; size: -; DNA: TGTGCCAGCAGCTTAGATGGGGGTAGCACCGGGGAGCTGTTTTTT; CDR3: CASSLDGGSTGELFF
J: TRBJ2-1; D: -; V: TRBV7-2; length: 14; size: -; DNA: TGTGCCAGCAGCCTTAGCGGAACCTACAATGAGCAGTTCTTC; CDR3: CASSLSGTYNEQFF
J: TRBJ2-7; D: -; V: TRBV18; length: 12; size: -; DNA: TGTGCCAGCTCACCGGGGAACCACGAGCAGTACTTC; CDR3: CASSPGNHEQYF
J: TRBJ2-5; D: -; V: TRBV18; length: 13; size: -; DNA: TGTGCCAGCTCACCCGGACATAAAGAGACCCAGTACTTC; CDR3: CASSPGHKETQYF
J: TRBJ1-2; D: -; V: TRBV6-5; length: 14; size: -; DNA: TGTGCCAGCAGGTCGGTAGGGGATAGAGATGGCTACACCTTC; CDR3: CASRSVGDRDGYTF
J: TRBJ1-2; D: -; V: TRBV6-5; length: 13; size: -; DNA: TGTGCCAGCAGTTACAGGGGTTGGTCTGGCTACACCTTC; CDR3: CASSYRGWSGYTF
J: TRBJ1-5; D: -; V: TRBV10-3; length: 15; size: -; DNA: TGTGCCATCAGTGAGTCTGAGCTGGAGAATCAGCCCCAGCATTTT; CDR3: CAISESELENQPQHF
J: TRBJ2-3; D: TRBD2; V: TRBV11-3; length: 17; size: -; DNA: TGTGCCAGCAGCTTATCACTAGCGGGATCTGATATGGATACGCAGTATTTT; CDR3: CASSLSLAGSDMDTQYF
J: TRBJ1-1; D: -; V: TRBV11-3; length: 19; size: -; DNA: TGTGCCAGCAGCTTGCATACCGACAGAACGCGAAGCCTGAGCACTGAAGCTTTCTTT; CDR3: CASSLHTDRTRSLSTEAFF
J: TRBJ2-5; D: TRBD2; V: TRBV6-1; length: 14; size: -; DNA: TGTGCCAGCCGTCGCGGCGGGAGTGGGGAGACCCAGTACTTC; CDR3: CASRRGGSGETQYF